These 21 T cell receptor beta chains were all obtained from the same sample, sequenced in a study of blood T cell repertoires in COVID-19. TCRdb keeps only in-frame clones here, not all; method: immunoSEQ multiplex PCR. The table shows just under 150,000 clones, with around nine tenths occurring only once. Sequenced material: peripheral blood. The receptors come from a woman aged 45-59 years with active or convalescent COVID-19.

This chain uses TRBV7-9 with TRBJ2-6; maybe TRBD1 (5 bases). The V and J ends lost 5 bases and 1 base respectively, with 15 bases between them. Looked up from germline, CDR1 is SEHNR and CDR2 is FQNEAQ (reference sequence). The CDR3 totals 17 residues. The CDR3 spells CASSPGPSGSGANVLTF. The CDR3 DNA is TGTGCCAGCAGCCCCGGGCCTTCAGGGTCTGGGGCCAACGTCCTGACTTTC.

The chain is built from TRBV6-5 and TRBJ2-2, with 13 bases matching TRBD2. J was trimmed by 15 bases and V by 6 bases; bases with no gene match: 7. CDR1 and CDR2 (germline): MNHEY, SVGAGI. The CDR3 consists of 13 residues. The DNA of the CDR3 is TGTGCCAGCAGCCTTGGACTAGCGGGAGAATTGTTTTTT. Its translation is CASSLGLAGELFF.

The V call is TRBV4-1, the J call TRBJ2-3; 11 bases agree with TRBD2. Germline values: CDR1 MGHRA, CDR2 YSYEKL. Trimming at V came to 0 bases and at J to 2 bases, leaving 10 bases not matched to a gene. This CDR3 spans 19 amino acids. The CDR3 region is CASSQEPSGGPLITDTQYF. CDR3 nucleotides: TGCGCCAGCAGCCAAGAACCTAGCGGGGGGCCGCTAATCACAGATACGCAGTATTTT.

J is TRBJ2-7 and V is TRBV6-6, with 7 bases identical to TRBD1. This CDR3 comprises 13 residues. V dropped 11 bases and J dropped 3; count of bases not matched to a gene: 10. CDR1 MNHNY and CDR2 SVGAGI come from the germline V gene (reference sequence). CDR3 loop: CAGSPTGNYEQYF. In DNA form, the CDR3 reads TGTGCCGGCTCACCGACAGGGAACTACGAGCAGTACTTC.

This clone came up a few times. V usage is TRBV30 and J usage is TRBJ1-6, with 10 bases aligning to TRBD1. This CDR3 comprises 13 residues. V lost 5 bases and J lost 9; bases outside the gene matches: 4. Germline CDR1 reads GTSNPN; CDR2 reads SVGIG (reference sequence). The CDR3: CAWQGQGTSPLHF. CDR3 sequence (DNA): TGTGCCTGGCAGGGACAGGGGACTTCACCCCTCCACTTT.

This clone showed up just once. The chain joins TRBV4-1 to TRBJ2-2, with TRBD2 identical over 10 bases. J gave up 5 bases and V 5 bases, and 14 bases lay outside the gene matches. Germline V gene data show CDR1 as MGHRA and CDR2 as YSYEKL. CDR3 length: 18 amino acids. CDR3 amino acids: CASSEGGWLAGDTGELFF. The CDR3 nucleotides read TGCGCCAGCAGCGAAGGGGGATGGCTAGCGGGAGATACCGGGGAGCTGTTTTTT.

The chain is built from TRBV30 and TRBJ2-7, with D tentatively TRBD1 (6 bases). V shed 3 bases and J shed 6 bases, with 9 bases lying between them. Germline CDR1 reads GTSNPN; CDR2 reads SVGIG (reference sequence). CDR3 length: 11 amino acids. CDR3 residues: CAWSPRGEQYF. CDR3 nucleotide sequence: TGTGCCTGGAGCCCCAGGGGCGAGCAGTACTTC.

This clone was detected a few times. The rearrangement joins TRBV18 to TRBJ2-3; 16 bases align to TRBD2. Germline assignment: CDR1 KGHSH and CDR2 LQKENI. The CDR3 is 20 residues long. With V trimmed by 2 bases and J by 1 base, 9 bases remained unmatched. The chain's CDR3 is CASSPMAGTSGRAGTDTQYF. As DNA, the CDR3 is TGTGCCAGCTCACCAATGGCTGGGACTAGCGGGAGGGCCGGCACAGATACGCAGTATTTT.

The chain recombines TRBV4-3 with TRBJ2-7, with D tentatively TRBD2 (6 bases). The V and J ends lost 4 bases and 3 bases respectively, with 16 bases between them. The CDR3 has 15 residues. Germline V gives CDR1 LGHNA, CDR2 YSLEER. The CDR3 is CASSPIWGENYEQYF. Written as DNA, the CDR3 is TGCGCCAGCAGCCCGATTTGGGGGGAGAACTACGAGCAGTACTTC.

The chain joins TRBV7-2 to TRBJ1-1; D is unresolved. This CDR3 is built from 14 residues. Trimming took 0 bases from V and 1 from J, leaving 6 bases between them. Germline-derived CDR1 and CDR2 are SGHTA and FQGNSA. CDR3 sequence (DNA): TGTGCCAGCAGCTTAGCTAGAGGGAACACTGAAGCTTTCTTT. This gives the protein CASSLARGNTEAFF.

This clone appeared a single time. The V and J genes are TRBV5-6 and TRBJ2-7; D unresolved. CDR1 is SGHDT and CDR2 is YYEEEE in the germline V gene. The CDR3 has 14 amino acids. Trimming took 0 bases from V and 0 from J, leaving 7 bases between them. Here the CDR3 DNA reads TGTGCCAGCAGCTTGGTTAGCAACTCCTACGAGCAGTACTTC. Translation: CASSLVSNSYEQYF.

The chain has TRBV14 and TRBJ1-3; tentatively, D is TRBD1 (6 bases). Germline assignment: CDR1 SGHDN and CDR2 FVKESK. The CDR3 loop spans 16 amino acids. V was cut by 0 bases and J by 0 bases, with 9 bases left in between. The DNA for the CDR3 is TGTGCCAGCAGCCAAGACAGGGGTTCCTCTGGAAACACCATATATTTT. It translates to CASSQDRGSSGNTIYF.

Note on this clone: At one boundary the junction diverges from the germline segment, which might be a read error. V and J are TRBV7-7 and TRBJ2-5, with 9 bases matching TRBD1. Germline CDR1 SSHAT, CDR2 FNYEAQ (reference sequence). The CDR3 totals 15 residues. In nucleotides, the CDR3 is TGTGCTAGCAGCTTAGGACAGGGGAAGAAAGAGACCCAGTACTTC. This gives the protein CASSLGQGKKETQYF.

CDR3 sequence reads: CASSLVTGKGGELFF. CDR3 in DNA: TGCGCCAGCAGCTTGGTTACAGGGAAGGGCGGGGAGCTGTTTTTT. V and J are TRBV5-1 and TRBJ2-2, with D possibly being TRBD1 (6 bases). Trimming took 0 bases from V and 7 from J, leaving 13 bases between them. Per germline, CDR1 SGHRS and CDR2 YFSETQ. This CDR3 has 15 residues.

The chain employs TRBV28 and TRBJ1-5, with D hard to call. Germline CDR1 reads MDHEN; CDR2 reads SYDVKM. The ends were cut back, 7 bases at V and 4 bases at J, with 8 bases in the middle. This CDR3 comprises 12 residues. CDR3 sequence: CASKPTNQPQHF. In DNA, the CDR3 is TGTGCCAGCAAACCGACTAATCAGCCCCAGCATTTT.

The genes are TRBV30 and TRBJ2-3, with 8 positions matching TRBD2. The CDR3 is 13 residues long. CDR1 GTSNPN and CDR2 SVGIG come from the germline V gene (reference sequence). Germline trimming cut 4 bases from V and 2 bases from J; bases unmatched to any gene: 2. The CDR3 spells CAWTGGLTDTQYF. The CDR3 DNA reads as TGTGCCTGGACGGGGGGGCTCACAGATACGCAGTATTTT.

This clone has only one observation. The rearrangement joins TRBV7-9 to TRBJ1-1; TRBD1 might be the D (5 bases). Trimming removed 0 bases from V and 1 base from J, with 9 bases in between. The CDR3 has 15 amino acids. Looked up from germline, CDR1 is SEHNR and CDR2 is FQNEAQ (reference sequence). The DNA for the CDR3 is TGTGCCAGCAGCTTAGCCGGACACTCGAACACTGAAGCTTTCTTT. It codes for CASSLAGHSNTEAFF. Complete variable domain (other parts from reference TRBV7-9 and TRBJ1-1): DTGVSQNPRHKITKRGQNVTFRCDPISEHNRLYWYRQTLGQGPEFLTYFQNEAQLEKSRLLSDRFSAERPKGSFSTLEIQRTEQGDSAMYLCASSLAGHSNTEAFFGQGTRLTVV.

This clone was detected only once. The chain links TRBV6-2 or TRBV6-3 to TRBJ2-7; D gene uncertain. Germline V lookup: CDR1 MNHEY, CDR2 SVGEGT. This CDR3 contains 14 residues. Trimming took off 2 bases at V and 3 bases at J, with 11 bases between the two ends. The CDR3 region is CASSYPKTDYEQYF. Here the CDR3 DNA reads TGTGCCAGCAGTTACCCTAAAACCGACTACGAGCAGTACTTC.

The CDR3 sequence is CASSLSAREGETQYF. The CDR3 region has the DNA TGCGCCAGCAGCTTGTCGGCCAGGGAGGGGGAGACCCAGTACTTC. The rearrangement joins TRBV5-1 to TRBJ2-5; 7 nucleotides match TRBD2. The CDR3 totals 15 residues. V trimming: 1 base; J trimming: 5 bases; junction bases outside the gene matches: 8. Germline V lookup: CDR1 SGHRS, CDR2 YFSETQ. The full variable domain, in which reference TRBV5-1 and TRBJ2-5 provide the parts outside the CDR3, is KAGVTQTPRYLIKTRGQQVTLSCSPISGHRSVSWYQQTPGQGLQFLFEYFSETQRNKGNFPGRFSGRQFSNSRSEMNVSTLELGDSALYLCASSLSAREGETQYFGPGTRLLVL.

The chain carries TRBV4-1 and TRBJ2-3; 16 nucleotides line up with TRBD2. CDR3 length equals 19 residues. V shed 0 bases and J 4 bases; nucleotides not matched to a gene: 7. Germline assignment: CDR1 MGHRA and CDR2 YSYEKL. CDR3 protein: CASSQEAGTSGGASDTQYF. For the CDR3, the DNA is TGCGCCAGCAGCCAAGAAGCGGGGACTAGCGGGGGGGCCTCAGATACGCAGTATTTT.

The chain combines TRBV6-2 or TRBV6-3 with TRBJ2-5, with D tentatively TRBD2 (6 bases). V dropped 3 bases and J dropped 4 bases, with 15 bases sitting between them. The CDR3 contains 15 residues. Germline V gene lookup returns CDR1 MNHEY and CDR2 SVGEGT. The DNA for the CDR3 is TGTGCCAGCAGTTATTGGCGGGATGGAGGAGAGACCCAGTACTTC. Translation: CASSYWRDGGETQYF.